This passage covers 28 T cell receptor beta chains from one sample sequenced in a study of T cells in Graves' hyperthyroidism and ophthalmopathy. From RNA transcripts, TCR beta CDR3 regions were amplified. HTBI primers drove first-round RT-PCR of the TCR CDR3. TCRdb called the multiplex PCR reads again in MiXCR, with one record for every CDR3 protein. The repertoire holds about 710,000 distinct CDR3 sequences, with roughly 15% as singletons. The specimen sequenced was blood. The source is a young man with Graves' hyperthyroidism.

This clonotype was seen ten or more times. V usage is TRBV24-1 and J usage is TRBJ1-5; TRBD1 matches at 8 bases. Trimming removed 6 bases from V and 1 base from J; junction bases left unmatched: 10. CDR3 size: 17 residues. CDR1 is KGHDR, CDR2 SFDVKD, per germline. The CDR3 DNA reads TGTGCCACCAGTCCCCGGACAGGGAGCGTGAGCAATCAGCCCCAGCATTTT. Translation: CATSPRTGSVSNQPQHF.

The table lists this clonotype with a few counts. The chain recombines TRBV20-1 with TRBJ1-5; a possible D gene is TRBD1 (5 bases). V was cut by 0 bases and J by 11 bases, with 17 bases left in between. This CDR3 is 14 amino acids long. From germline, CDR1 is DFQATT and CDR2 SNEGSKA (reference sequence). The CDR3, as DNA: TGCAGTGCTAGAGATCGAACAGGTGGCTGGGCCCAGCATTTT. Translated: CSARDRTGGWAQHF.

This clonotype has ten or more counts. The V and J genes are TRBV12-3 or TRBV12-4 and TRBJ2-3, with 8 bases that match TRBD2. The V and J ends lost 4 bases and 6 bases, in that order; junction bases with no gene match: 9. The CDR3 loop spans 15 amino acids. CDR3 DNA: TGTGCCAGCAGTTCACTAGCGGATTTAGCTGATACGCAGTATTTT. The encoded protein is CASSSLADLADTQYF.

The rearrangement links TRBV24-1 to TRBJ2-1; TRBD2 matches 7 bases. The trim removed 6 bases at V and 8 bases at J, leaving 15 bases unmatched. Germline V gene data show CDR1 as KGHDR and CDR2 as SFDVKD. The CDR3 length is 16 residues. The CDR3 protein is CATSKPSAGVVDEQFF. DNA for the CDR3: TGTGCCACCAGTAAGCCCTCTGCGGGAGTGGTCGATGAGCAGTTCTTC.

The chain combines TRBV5-1 with TRBJ2-7; possibly TRBD1 for D (5 bases). CDR3 length: 14 amino acids. Germline-derived CDR1 and CDR2 are SGHRS and YFSETQ. Trimming left V 3 bases short and J 4 bases short, with 14 bases between. As DNA, the CDR3 is TGCGCCAGCAGCTCGGACACCATCGGGTACGAGCAGTACTTC. Translating it yields CASSSDTIGYEQYF.

This clonotype was counted at least ten times. The gene calls are TRBV28 and TRBJ2-7; 8 bases agree with TRBD1. With 4 bases clipped from V and 3 bases from J, the junction kept 8 bases outside the gene matches. Germline V lookup: CDR1 MDHEN, CDR2 SYDVKM. This CDR3 is 15 amino acids long. This chain's CDR3 is CASSSQGQGLYEQYF. CDR3 in DNA: TGTGCCAGCAGTTCGCAAGGACAGGGCCTCTACGAGCAGTACTTC. The full variable domain, in which reference TRBV28 and TRBJ2-7 provide the parts outside the CDR3, is DVKVTQSSRYLVKRTGEKVFLECVQDMDHENMFWYRQDPGLGLRLIYFSYDVKMKEKGDIPEGYSVSREKKERFSLILESASTNQTSMYLCASSSQGQGLYEQYFGPGTRLTVT.

The chain recombines TRBV4-1 with TRBJ2-7; D gene ambiguous. V lost 0 bases, J lost 5 bases, and 14 bases lay in between. Germline V gene data show CDR1 as MGHRA and CDR2 as YSYEKL. CDR3 size: 15 residues. The chain's CDR3 is CASSQESRPQDEQYF. The DNA for the CDR3 is TGCGCCAGCAGCCAAGAGTCCAGGCCCCAGGACGAGCAGTACTTC.

This clonotype was detected many times. The genes are TRBV6-1 and TRBJ2-7; D is possibly TRBD2 (5 bases). CDR3 size: 15 residues. CDR1 MNHNS and CDR2 SASEGT come from the germline V gene. V lost 4 bases and J lost 0, with 13 bases in between. This CDR3 is CASSGVEVVSYEQYF. The CDR3 region has the DNA TGTGCCAGCAGTGGTGTGGAGGTCGTCTCCTACGAGCAGTACTTC.

This rearrangement joins TRBV9 to TRBJ1-4; a possible D gene is TRBD1 (5 bases). The CDR3 covers 14 residues. CDR1 SGDLS and CDR2 YYNGEE come from the germline V gene. Trimming stripped 0 bases from V and 8 bases from J, with 11 bases between. The CDR3 nucleotides read TGTGCCAGCAGCGTAGGGCCGGGACGAGAAAAACTGTTTTTT. Protein sequence: CASSVGPGREKLFF.

The genes are TRBV9 and TRBJ1-4, with 7 bases matching TRBD1. Germline trimming cut 4 bases from V and 5 bases from J; bases unmatched to any gene: 8. Germline V gene data show CDR1 as SGDLS and CDR2 as YYNGEE. The CDR3 spans 15 residues. Written as DNA, the CDR3 is TGTGCCAGCAGCTCCTCGACAGGGAAGAATGAAAAACTGTTTTTT. It encodes CASSSSTGKNEKLFF. Based on the CDR3 plus reference TRBV9 and TRBJ1-4, the full variable domain is DSGVTQTPKHLITATGQRVTLRCSPRSGDLSVYWYQQSLDQGLQFLIQYYNGEERAKGNILERFSAQQFPDLHSELNLSSLELGDSALYFCASSSSTGKNEKLFFGSGTQLSVL.

The chain combines TRBV20-1 with TRBJ2-3, with TRBD1 identical over 8 bases. This CDR3 spans 17 amino acids. Trimming at V came to 3 bases and at J to 2 bases, leaving 13 bases not matched to a gene. Germline values: CDR1 DFQATT, CDR2 SNEGSKA (reference sequence). The CDR3 spells CSARPPPGQELTDTQYF. The CDR3 nucleotides read TGCAGTGCTAGGCCTCCCCCGGGACAGGAGCTCACAGATACGCAGTATTTT.

This clonotype was picked up many times. The chain joins TRBV27 to TRBJ2-7, with D uncertain. From germline, CDR1 is MNHEY and CDR2 SMNVEV (reference sequence). CDR3 length equals 15 residues. With 6 bases removed from V and 5 bases from J, the gap between germline ends came to 20 bases. CDR3 protein: CASSSAYLMSDEQYF. The CDR3 DNA sequence: TGTGCCAGCAGCTCAGCCTACTTGATGAGCGACGAGCAGTACTTC.

This clonotype occurred many times. V is TRBV28 and J is TRBJ2-1; no firm D call. Germline assignment: CDR1 MDHEN and CDR2 SYDVKM. The ends were cut back, 2 bases at V and 0 bases at J, with 8 bases in the middle. The CDR3 runs to 15 residues. CDR3 DNA: TGTGCCAGCAGTTTAGCCAGGAGCTCCTACAATGAGCAGTTCTTC. Its protein is CASSLARSSYNEQFF.

This clonotype was found once. CDR3 bases: TGTGCCAGCAGCGATTCTCCCGGGAGGACCGGGGAGCTGTTTTTT. It encodes CASSDSPGRTGELFF. The chain uses TRBV7-9 and TRBJ2-2, with TRBD2 matching over 7 bases. This CDR3 has 15 residues. The germline V gene encodes CDR1 SEHNR and CDR2 FQNEAQ (reference sequence). The V gene end was trimmed by 5 bases and the J gene end by 5 bases; junction bases not matched to a gene: 8.

In its sample, this clonotype was seen a few times. The chain joins TRBV7-9 to TRBJ2-7, with 8 positions matching TRBD2. The trim removed 3 bases at V and 4 bases at J, leaving 5 bases unmatched. This CDR3 has 14 residues. CDR1 and CDR2 (germline): SEHNR, FQNEAQ (reference sequence). CDR3 nucleotide sequence: TGTGCCAGCAGCTTTATGGCGGGAGGATACGAGCAGTACTTC. It encodes CASSFMAGGYEQYF.

In its sample, this clonotype was seen a few times. The chain links TRBV28 to TRBJ1-2, with D tentatively TRBD1 (6 bases). This CDR3 contains 14 residues. CDR1 MDHEN and CDR2 SYDVKM come from the germline V gene. V lost 6 bases to trimming and J lost 8 bases, with 19 bases between them. The CDR3 sequence is CASSLFNRAGGYTF. The CDR3 bases are TGTGCCAGCAGCCTCTTCAACAGGGCCGGAGGCTACACCTTC.

The CDR3 protein is CASSITYTGELFF. The CDR3, as DNA: TGCGCCAGCAGTATAACTTACACCGGGGAGCTGTTTTTT. The chain links TRBV4-3 to TRBJ2-2; D ambiguous. V was pared by 6 bases and J by 3 bases, with 8 bases between. CDR1 is LGHNA and CDR2 is YSLEER in the germline V gene. The CDR3 has 13 residues.

This clonotype was counted at least ten times. The chain couples TRBV7-2 to TRBJ2-1; 10 nucleotides line up with TRBD1. The J segment lost 3 bases and the V segment lost 2 bases, leaving 4 bases of the junction unmatched. Germline V gene sequence: CDR1 SGHTA, CDR2 FQGNSA. This CDR3 has 16 residues. CDR3 amino acids: CASSLSGTGVYNEQFF. In DNA form, the CDR3 reads TGTGCCAGCAGCTTATCCGGGACAGGGGTCTACAATGAGCAGTTCTTC.

This clonotype appeared many times. The chain links TRBV9 to TRBJ2-1, with D maybe TRBD2 (6 bases). The V end was cut by 0 bases, the J end by 3 bases, with 10 bases between. The CDR3 totals 15 residues. The V gene's germline CDR1 is SGDLS and CDR2 YYNGEE. The CDR3 is CASSVAGGNYNEQFF. In DNA, the CDR3 is TGTGCCAGCAGCGTAGCGGGCGGGAACTACAATGAGCAGTTCTTC.

This sequence joins TRBV11-2 and TRBJ2-1; 9 bases line up with TRBD2. Germline trimming cut 5 bases from V and 7 bases from J; bases unmatched to any gene: 15. This CDR3 has 17 amino acids. Germline V gene lookup returns CDR1 SGHAT and CDR2 FQNNGV. CDR3 loop: CASSPVGSGGRGNEQFF. DNA for the CDR3: TGTGCCAGCAGCCCGGTTGGTTCGGGCGGGAGGGGGAATGAGCAGTTCTTC.

This clonotype was seen many times. This chain links TRBV11-1 with TRBJ2-2, with 11 bases lining up with TRBD2. J lost 7 bases, V lost 2 bases, and 6 bases had no gene match. This CDR3 is built from 16 residues. Germline CDR1 and CDR2: SGHAT and FQDESV (reference sequence). As DNA, the CDR3 is TGTGCCAGCAGCTTACAACTAGCGGGAGTAGTCGGGGAGCTGTTTTTT. Translation: CASSLQLAGVVGELFF.

This clonotype was seen only a few times. The chain uses TRBV6-1 and TRBJ1-1; TRBD1 is a possible D gene (5 bases). Germline loops: CDR1 MNHNS, CDR2 SASEGT. V gave up 6 bases and J gave up 3 bases, with 17 bases separating them. The length of the CDR3 is 15 residues. CDR3 DNA: TGTGCCAGCAGGGGACGGGGGGGGAAGGACACTGAAGCTTTCTTT. Its translation: CASRGRGGKDTEAFF.

The sample holds many counts of this clonotype. The V call is TRBV28, the J call TRBJ2-7, with D perhaps TRBD2 (5 bases). The V and J ends lost 8 bases and 0 bases respectively, with 8 bases between them. The CDR3 runs to 12 residues. Germline assignment: CDR1 MDHEN and CDR2 SYDVKM. CDR3 sequence reads: CASERSSYEQYF. CDR3 in DNA: TGTGCCAGCGAGCGGAGCTCCTACGAGCAGTACTTC.

This clonotype was found a few times. The chain has TRBV20-1 and TRBJ2-5; D is ambiguous. V was cut by 5 bases and J by 1 base, with 23 bases left in between. From germline, CDR1 is DFQATT and CDR2 SNEGSKA (reference sequence). The CDR3 is made up of 17 amino acids. CDR3 amino acids: CSAVPFSTRAFQETQYF. The CDR3 bases are TGCAGTGCTGTCCCGTTTTCGACCCGCGCCTTCCAAGAGACCCAGTACTTC.

The chain recombines TRBV7-9 with TRBJ2-1; D call uncertain. CDR3 length equals 16 residues. Looked up from germline, CDR1 is SEHNR and CDR2 is FQNEAQ (reference sequence). Trimming took off 0 bases at V and 3 bases at J, with 12 bases between the two ends. This CDR3 is CASSLAHPGYYNEQFF. Written as DNA, the CDR3 is TGTGCCAGCAGCTTAGCGCATCCAGGTTACTACAATGAGCAGTTCTTC.

Only a few counts were recorded for this clonotype. The chain uses TRBV19 and TRBJ1-1; 8 nucleotides agree with TRBD1. Germline-derived CDR1 and CDR2 are LNHDA and SQIVND (reference sequence). The CDR3 contains 15 residues. J was trimmed by 1 base and V by 5 bases; bases with no gene match: 6. CDR3 bases: TGTGCCAGTAGTTCTCGACAGGGGACGAACACTGAAGCTTTCTTT. It is translated as CASSSRQGTNTEAFF.

The chain is built from TRBV19 and TRBJ2-7, with 7 bases fitting TRBD1. V shed 6 bases and J 4 bases; nucleotides not matched to a gene: 12. CDR1 and CDR2 (germline): LNHDA, SQIVND (reference sequence). CDR3 size: 15 residues. The CDR3 reads CASSPTGDAGYEQYF. DNA of the CDR3: TGTGCCAGTAGCCCTACAGGGGATGCAGGATACGAGCAGTACTTC.

This clonotype was found a few times. The V and J genes are TRBV20-1 and TRBJ2-7, with 9 bases fitting TRBD2. The V gene end was trimmed by 6 bases and the J gene end by 3 bases; junction bases not matched to a gene: 9. Germline CDR1 reads DFQATT; CDR2 reads SNEGSKA (reference sequence). This CDR3 is 14 amino acids long. CDR3 nucleotide sequence: TGCAGTGCGCTTACTAGCGGGCCCCACTACGAGCAGTACTTC. It specifies CSALTSGPHYEQYF.